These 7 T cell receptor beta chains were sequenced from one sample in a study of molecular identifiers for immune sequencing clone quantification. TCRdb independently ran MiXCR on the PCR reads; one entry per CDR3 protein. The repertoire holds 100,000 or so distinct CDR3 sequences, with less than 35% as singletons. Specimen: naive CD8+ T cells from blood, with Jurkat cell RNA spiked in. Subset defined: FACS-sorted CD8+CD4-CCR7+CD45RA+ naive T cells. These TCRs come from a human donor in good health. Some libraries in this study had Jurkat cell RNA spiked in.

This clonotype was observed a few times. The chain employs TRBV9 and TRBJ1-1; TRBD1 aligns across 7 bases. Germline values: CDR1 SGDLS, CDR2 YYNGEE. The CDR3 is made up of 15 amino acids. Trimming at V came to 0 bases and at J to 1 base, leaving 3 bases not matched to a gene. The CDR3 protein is CASSVVGTANTEAFF. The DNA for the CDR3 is TGTGCCAGCAGCGTAGTTGGGACAGCGAACACTGAAGCTTTCTTT.

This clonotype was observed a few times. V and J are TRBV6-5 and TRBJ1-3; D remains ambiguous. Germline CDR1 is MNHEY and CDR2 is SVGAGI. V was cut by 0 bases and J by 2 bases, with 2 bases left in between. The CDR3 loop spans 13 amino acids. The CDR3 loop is CASSYSAGNTIYF. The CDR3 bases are TGTGCCAGCAGTTACTCAGCTGGAAACACCATATATTTT.

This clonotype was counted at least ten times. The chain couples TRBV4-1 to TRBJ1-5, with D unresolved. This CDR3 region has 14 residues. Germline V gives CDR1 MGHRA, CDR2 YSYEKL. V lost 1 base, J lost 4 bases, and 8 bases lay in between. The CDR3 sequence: CASSQGGINQPQHF. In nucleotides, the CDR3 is TGCGCCAGCAGCCAAGGAGGGATAAATCAGCCCCAGCATTTT.

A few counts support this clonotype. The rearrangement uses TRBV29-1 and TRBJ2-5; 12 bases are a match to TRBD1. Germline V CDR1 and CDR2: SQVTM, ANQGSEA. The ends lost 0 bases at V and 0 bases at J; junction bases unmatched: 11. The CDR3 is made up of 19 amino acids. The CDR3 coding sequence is TGCAGCGTTGAAGATCTGGGGACAGGGGGCAACCCGTACCAAGAGACCCAGTACTTC. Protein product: CSVEDLGTGGNPYQETQYF.

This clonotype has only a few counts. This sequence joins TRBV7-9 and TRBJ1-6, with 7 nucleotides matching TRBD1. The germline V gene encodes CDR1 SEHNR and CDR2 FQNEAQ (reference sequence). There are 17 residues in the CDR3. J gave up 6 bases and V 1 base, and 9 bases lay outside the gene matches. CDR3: CASSLERTGVINSPLHF. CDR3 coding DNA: TGTGCCAGCAGCTTAGAAAGGACAGGAGTTATTAATTCACCCCTCCACTTT.

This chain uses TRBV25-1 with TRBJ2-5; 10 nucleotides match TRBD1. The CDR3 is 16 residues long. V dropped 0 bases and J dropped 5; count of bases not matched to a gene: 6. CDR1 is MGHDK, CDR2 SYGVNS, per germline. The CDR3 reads CASSEYGTGVFETQYF. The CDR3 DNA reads TGTGCCAGCAGTGAATACGGGACAGGGGTTTTCGAGACCCAGTACTTC.

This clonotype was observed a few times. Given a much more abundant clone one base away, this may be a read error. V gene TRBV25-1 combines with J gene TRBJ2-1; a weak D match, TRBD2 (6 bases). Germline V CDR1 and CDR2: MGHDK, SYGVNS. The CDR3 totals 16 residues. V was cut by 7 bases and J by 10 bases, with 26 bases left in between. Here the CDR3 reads CASKSSLGTRAKEQFF. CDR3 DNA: TGTGCCAGCAAGAGCTCTCTCGGGACTCGTGCCAAAGAGCAGTTCTTC.